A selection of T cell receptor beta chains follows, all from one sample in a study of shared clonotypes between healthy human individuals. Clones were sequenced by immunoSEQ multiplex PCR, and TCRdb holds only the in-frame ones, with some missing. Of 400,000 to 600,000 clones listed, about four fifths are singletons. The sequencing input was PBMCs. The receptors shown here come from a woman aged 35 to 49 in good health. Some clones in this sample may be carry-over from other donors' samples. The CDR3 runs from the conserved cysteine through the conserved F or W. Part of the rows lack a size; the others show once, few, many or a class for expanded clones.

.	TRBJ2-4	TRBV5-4	CASSLGVLSATSAKNIQYF
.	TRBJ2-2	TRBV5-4	CASGLQGSPHTGELFF
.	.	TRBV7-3	CASSLAVRTGGLGSYEQYF
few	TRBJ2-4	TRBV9	CASSVAQTGENIQYF
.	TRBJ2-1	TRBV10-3	CAISELASVNEQFF
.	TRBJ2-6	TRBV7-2	CASSLNAGAGANVLTF
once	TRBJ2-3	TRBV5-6	CASNRLAGGPTDTQYF
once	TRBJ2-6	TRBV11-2	CASGQVSGANVLTF
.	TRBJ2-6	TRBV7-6	CASSHNAKDRGTGANVLTF
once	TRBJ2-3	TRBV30	CAWSVVDSGITDTQYF
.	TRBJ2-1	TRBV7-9	CASSPYTHEQFF
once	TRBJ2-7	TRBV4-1	CASSQATAGTASYEQYF
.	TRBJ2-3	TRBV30	CLGQGVTDTQYF
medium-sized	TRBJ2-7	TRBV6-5	CASSYSPGTGLDEQYF
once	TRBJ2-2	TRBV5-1	CASRGDLGELFF
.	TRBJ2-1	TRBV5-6	CASSWGTYNEQFF
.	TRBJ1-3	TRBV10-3	CAISEIRGNTIYF
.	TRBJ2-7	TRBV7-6	CASSLETSGSPYEQYF
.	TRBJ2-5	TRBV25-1	CASSGSGTGREETQYF
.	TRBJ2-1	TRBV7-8	CASSLVSGRGYNEQFF
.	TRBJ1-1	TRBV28	CASTTGTEAFF
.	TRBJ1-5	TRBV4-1	CASSLAGTAYSNQPQHF
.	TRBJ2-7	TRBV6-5	CASNGPYEQYF
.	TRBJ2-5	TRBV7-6	CASSRRGRGETQYF
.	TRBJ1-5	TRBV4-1	CASSQDGGPNQPQHF
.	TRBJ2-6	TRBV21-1	CASSSLFVRESGANVLTF
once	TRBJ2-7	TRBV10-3	CAISESSGANYEQYF
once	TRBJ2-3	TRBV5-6	CASSFGTGTTDTQYF
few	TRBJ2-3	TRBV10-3	CATRSGTVNTDTQYF
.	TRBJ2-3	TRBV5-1	CASSLAGDTDTQYF
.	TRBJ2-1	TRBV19	CASSMGTSGEQFF
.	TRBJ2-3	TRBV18	CASSPDQADTQYF
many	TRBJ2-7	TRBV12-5	CARGAGGYEQYF
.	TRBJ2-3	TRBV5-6	CASSVGLAGISTDTQYF
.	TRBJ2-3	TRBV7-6	CASSRDPSDTQYF
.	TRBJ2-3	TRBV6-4	CAAPCGSRLWTDTQYF
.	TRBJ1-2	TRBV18	CASSLSALPGGYTF
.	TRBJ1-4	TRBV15	CATSGDRQYNEKLFF
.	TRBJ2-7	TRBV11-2	CASSLQPGTYEQYF
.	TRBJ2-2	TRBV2	CASGGPAGGSTGELFF
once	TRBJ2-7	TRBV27	CASSLIPGTSGSYEQYF
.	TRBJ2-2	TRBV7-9	CASSLARAIVPGELFF
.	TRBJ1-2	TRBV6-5	CASSYSVLSYGYTF
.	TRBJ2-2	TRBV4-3	CASSQDSGQGAVGELFF
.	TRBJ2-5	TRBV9	CASSVGVADNQETQYF
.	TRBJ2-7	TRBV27	CASSLARRNYEQYF
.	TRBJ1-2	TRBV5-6	CASSPGNLGRYGYTF
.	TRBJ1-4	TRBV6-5	CASSPTGHGDEKLFF